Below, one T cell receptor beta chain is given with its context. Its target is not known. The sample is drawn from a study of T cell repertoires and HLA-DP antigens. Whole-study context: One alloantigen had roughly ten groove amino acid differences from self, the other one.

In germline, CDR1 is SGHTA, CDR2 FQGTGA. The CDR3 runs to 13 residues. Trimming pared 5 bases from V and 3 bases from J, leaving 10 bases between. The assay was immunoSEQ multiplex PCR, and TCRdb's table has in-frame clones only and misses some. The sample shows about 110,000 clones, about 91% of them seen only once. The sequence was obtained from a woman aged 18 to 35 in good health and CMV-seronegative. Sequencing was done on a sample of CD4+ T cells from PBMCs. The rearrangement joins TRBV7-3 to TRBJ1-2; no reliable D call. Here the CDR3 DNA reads TGTGCCAGCAGCCCCGCGAGGGACTATGGCTACACCTTC. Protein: CASSPARDYGYTF.